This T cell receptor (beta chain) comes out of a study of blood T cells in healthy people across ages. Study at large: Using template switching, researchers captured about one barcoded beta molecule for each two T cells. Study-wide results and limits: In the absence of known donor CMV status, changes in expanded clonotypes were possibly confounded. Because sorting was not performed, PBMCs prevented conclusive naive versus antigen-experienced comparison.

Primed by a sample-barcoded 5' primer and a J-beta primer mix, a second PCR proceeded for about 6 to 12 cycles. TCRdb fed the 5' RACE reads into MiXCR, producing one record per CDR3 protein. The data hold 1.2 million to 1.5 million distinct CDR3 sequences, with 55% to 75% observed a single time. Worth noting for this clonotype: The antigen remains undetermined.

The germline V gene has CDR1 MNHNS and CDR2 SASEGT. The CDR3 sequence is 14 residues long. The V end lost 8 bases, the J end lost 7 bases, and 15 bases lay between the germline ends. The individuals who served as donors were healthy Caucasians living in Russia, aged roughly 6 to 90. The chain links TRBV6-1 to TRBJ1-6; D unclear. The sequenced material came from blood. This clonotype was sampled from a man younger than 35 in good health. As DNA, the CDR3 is TGTGCCAGCCTCCTTCGTGGACCAAATTCACCCCTCCACTTT. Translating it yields CASLLRGPNSPLHF.